Each of the 23 T cell receptor beta chains below was sequenced from the same sample in a study of blood T cell repertoires in COVID-19. Data came from immunoSEQ multiplex PCR; TCRdb stores just in-frame clones and leaves some out. The profile covers about 260,000 clones, with around 90% appearing a single time and 2% to 2.5% taken by the ten largest. Sequencing was performed on peripheral blood. These receptors came from a woman in her forties or fifties who had recovered from COVID-19.

The V gene is TRBV29-1, the J gene TRBJ1-4; D is unclear. Germline CDR1 is SQVTM and CDR2 is ANQGSEA. The CDR3 covers 13 residues. V lost 5 bases and J lost 6, with 13 bases in between. Here the CDR3 reads CSVPGLADEKLFF. The CDR3 bases are TGCAGCGTTCCCGGGTTAGCGGATGAAAAACTGTTTTTT.

The gene calls are TRBV4-3 and TRBJ1-3; tentatively, D is TRBD1 (5 bases). From germline, CDR1 is LGHNA and CDR2 YSLEER. The V gene lost 0 bases and the J gene lost 4 bases, with 13 bases spanning the gap. The CDR3 length is 16 residues. CDR3 sequence reads: CASSQDLQALGNTIYF. As DNA, the CDR3 is TGCGCCAGCAGCCAAGATCTACAGGCTCTCGGAAACACCATATATTTT.

This clone has just one count. The chain recombines TRBV13 with TRBJ1-3; D gene ambiguous. Trimming cost V 0 bases and J 4 bases, with 13 bases left between them. The CDR3 loop spans 16 amino acids. CDR1 is PRHDT, CDR2 FYEKMQ, per germline (reference sequence). This chain's CDR3 is CASSLGRGGVGNTIYF. The CDR3 coding sequence is TGTGCCAGCAGCTTAGGGCGTGGCGGGGTCGGAAACACCATATATTTT.

The V and J genes are TRBV7-2 and TRBJ1-1; D is uncertain. V lost 1 base and J 6 bases, leaving 15 bases between the germline ends. The length of the CDR3 is 15 residues. Germline CDR1 and CDR2: SGHTA and FQGNSA. CDR3 coding DNA: TGTGCCAGCAGCTTAGGGGCAGCGGAGGTTGCTGAAGCTTTCTTT. Residues: CASSLGAAEVAEAFF. Variable domain in full (rest from reference TRBV7-2 and TRBJ1-1): GAGVSQSPSNKVTEKGKDVELRCDPISGHTALYWYRQSLGQGLEFLIYFQGNSAPDKSGLPSDRFSAERTGGSVSTLTIQRTQQEDSAVYLCASSLGAAEVAEAFFGQGTRLTVV.

V gene TRBV28 combines with J gene TRBJ1-5; possible D gene TRBD1, 6 bases. CDR1 and CDR2 from the germline V gene are MDHEN and SYDVKM. V shed 6 bases and J shed 6 bases, with 27 bases lying between them. The CDR3 is 18 residues long. The CDR3 protein is CASRSRQVDRHSGQPQHF. The CDR3 DNA is TGTGCCAGCAGATCTCGACAGGTTGACCGCCATAGTGGTCAGCCCCAGCATTTT. The whole variable domain, remainder taken from reference TRBV28 and TRBJ1-5, is DVKVTQSSRYLVKRTGEKVFLECVQDMDHENMFWYRQDPGLGLRLIYFSYDVKMKEKGDIPEGYSVSREKKERFSLILESASTNQTSMYLCASRSRQVDRHSGQPQHFGDGTRLSIL.

The CDR3 loop is CASSPTGGRANTEAFF. The CDR3 DNA reads TGTGCCAGCAGCCCCACGGGGGGGCGCGCAAACACTGAAGCTTTCTTT. The chain links TRBV5-5 to TRBJ1-1; tentatively, D is TRBD1 (6 bases). There are 16 residues in the CDR3. Trimming pared 4 bases from V and 2 bases from J, leaving 18 bases between. Germline-derived CDR1 and CDR2 are SGHKS and YYEKEE (reference sequence).

This clone has just a few counts. The rearrangement links TRBV18 to TRBJ2-3; D is perhaps TRBD2 (7 bases). This CDR3 has 16 amino acids. V was pared by 3 bases and J by 4 bases, with 17 bases between. Germline V CDR1 and CDR2: KGHSH, LQKENI. The CDR3 nucleotides are TGTGCCAGCTCACCCCGGAAGGGGGGGTACGCAGATACGCAGTATTTT. This encodes CASSPRKGGYADTQYF.

The chain recombines TRBV6-5 with TRBJ1-2; no clear D gene. V lost 7 bases to trimming and J lost 7 bases, with 13 bases between them. The length of the CDR3 is 12 residues. CDR1 and CDR2 from the germline V gene are MNHEY and SVGAGI. CDR3 protein: CASMSPGFGYTF. CDR3 DNA: TGTGCCAGCATGAGCCCAGGCTTTGGCTACACCTTC.

This sequence joins TRBV30 and TRBJ1-2; 9 nucleotides line up with TRBD1. The V and J ends lost 3 bases and 7 bases, in that order; junction bases with no gene match: 9. Per germline, CDR1 GTSNPN and CDR2 SVGIG (reference sequence). The CDR3 is made up of 14 amino acids. CDR3 DNA sequence: TGTGCCTGGAGGGCTTGGACAGGGGTTTTTGGCTACACCTTC. Translated: CAWRAWTGVFGYTF.

This clone appeared once. The V and J genes are TRBV6-5 and TRBJ1-5; TRBD1 matches 10 bases. From germline, CDR1 is MNHEY and CDR2 SVGAGI. V was clipped by 6 bases and J by 4 bases; unmatched bases: 6. The CDR3 extends over 15 amino acids. Written as DNA, the CDR3 is TGTGCCAGCAGCCCGGAGGGACAGGGGAATCAGCCCCAGCATTTT. Translating gives CASSPEGQGNQPQHF.

Only one count was recorded for this clone. The rearrangement links TRBV7-2 to TRBJ1-4; 9 nucleotides agree with TRBD1. V shed 5 bases, J shed 9 bases, and the junction held 10 bases outside the gene matches. The CDR3 runs 15 residues. Germline CDR1 and CDR2: SGHTA and FQGNSA. The CDR3 region is CASSVGGGQGKKLFF. The CDR3 DNA sequence: TGTGCCAGCAGCGTGGGGGGGGGACAGGGAAAAAAACTGTTTTTT.

The rearrangement uses TRBV7-3 and TRBJ2-1; 11 positions match TRBD2. Losses at the gene ends were 5 bases for V and 10 bases for J; bases not matched to a gene: 10. This CDR3 comprises 15 residues. The V gene's germline CDR1 is SGHTA and CDR2 FQGTGA. CDR3 nucleotide sequence: TGTGCCAGCAGCCCTCAAGGACTAGCGGGCGGGGAGCAGTTCTTC. Encoded protein: CASSPQGLAGGEQFF. Together with reference TRBV7-3 and TRBJ2-1, the CDR3 gives the full variable domain: GAGVSQTPSNKVTEKGKYVELRCDPISGHTALYWYRQSLGQGPEFLIYFQGTGAADDSGLPNDRFFAVRPEGSVSTLKIQRTERGDSAVYLCASSPQGLAGGEQFFGPGTRLTVL.

There are a few counts of this clone. J is TRBJ1-6 and V is TRBV6-2 or TRBV6-3; 7 nucleotides agree with TRBD1. Germline-derived CDR1 and CDR2 are MNHEY and SVGEGT. Trimming cost V 6 bases and J 5 bases; bases outside gene matches: 4. The CDR3 sequence is 14 residues long. CDR3 sequence: CASSRDSDNSPLHF. In DNA, the CDR3 is TGTGCCAGCAGCCGGGACAGCGATAATTCACCCCTCCACTTT.

The chain is built from TRBV27 and TRBJ2-1, with TRBD2 as a possible D gene (6 bases). The CDR3 has 12 amino acids. The V gene's germline CDR1 is MNHEY and CDR2 SMNVEV (reference sequence). The V end was cut by 7 bases, the J end by 6 bases, with 10 bases between. DNA of the CDR3: TGTGCCAGCAATAAGGGAGGCAATGAGCAGTTCTTC. The encoded protein is CASNKGGNEQFF.

V gene TRBV7-2 combines with J gene TRBJ2-6; TRBD2 might be the D (5 bases). V was trimmed by 1 base and J by 0 bases, leaving 7 bases between them. The germline V gene encodes CDR1 SGHTA and CDR2 FQGNSA. The CDR3 totals 16 residues. The CDR3 here is CASSLVRDSGANVLTF. The CDR3 DNA follows: TGTGCCAGCAGCTTAGTGAGGGACTCTGGGGCCAACGTCCTGACTTTC.

In nucleotides, the CDR3 is TGTGCCAGCAGCTTAATAGGCGGGAGAGGCAATGAGCAGTTCTTC. Translated, it gives CASSLIGGRGNEQFF. The chain employs TRBV7-9 and TRBJ2-1, with 7 nucleotides matching TRBD2. The V and J ends lost 2 bases and 6 bases, in that order; junction bases with no gene match: 7. The CDR3 sequence is 15 residues long. CDR1 SEHNR and CDR2 FQNEAQ come from the germline V gene (reference sequence).

The chain carries TRBV4-1 and TRBJ1-1; D may be TRBD1 (6 bases). Trimming took off 6 bases at V and 0 bases at J, with 17 bases between the two ends. This CDR3 has 16 amino acids. Germline V CDR1 and CDR2: MGHRA, YSYEKL. The CDR3 DNA sequence: TGCGCCAGCAGACGAGAATTAGGGGGTCTGAACACTGAAGCTTTCTTT. It translates to CASRRELGGLNTEAFF.

J is TRBJ2-7 and V is TRBV21-1; no check of the table's D call, TRBD1, against the DNA was made. TRBV21-1 is termed a pseudogene. This CDR3 is 15 amino acids long. CDR3 sequence (DNA): TGTGCCAGCACCTATACAGGGAAAGGTAAGTACGAGCAGTACTTC. Translated: CASTYTGKGKYEQYF.

This clone was observed a handful of times. J is TRBJ1-2 and V is TRBV2, with 7 bases identical to TRBD1. The CDR3 is made up of 15 amino acids. Losses at the gene ends were 0 bases for V and 6 bases for J; bases not matched to a gene: 7. Looked up from germline, CDR1 is SNHLY and CDR2 is FYNNEI. Here the CDR3 DNA reads TGTGCCAGCAGTGAAGCACTCGGGACAGACAATGGCTACACCTTC. Translation: CASSEALGTDNGYTF.

The chain combines TRBV27 with TRBJ2-1; 9 bases align to TRBD1. There are 14 residues in the CDR3. With 6 bases clipped from V and 2 bases from J, the junction kept 2 bases outside the gene matches. Germline V CDR1 and CDR2: MNHEY, SMNVEV (reference sequence). In nucleotides, the CDR3 is TGTGCCAGCAGAGGACAGGGGCCCTACAATGAGCAGTTCTTC. Encoded protein: CASRGQGPYNEQFF.

The chain is built from TRBV28 and TRBJ2-7; D gene uncertain. The germline gives CDR1 MDHEN, CDR2 SYDVKM. The V end was cut by 3 bases, the J end by 7 bases, with 10 bases between. The length of the CDR3 is 12 residues. As DNA, the CDR3 is TGTGCCAGCAGTTTCTCATGGAGTGAGCAGTACTTC. Protein: CASSFSWSEQYF. The full variable domain, rest sourced from reference TRBV28 and TRBJ2-7, is DVKVTQSSRYLVKRTGEKVFLECVQDMDHENMFWYRQDPGLGLRLIYFSYDVKMKEKGDIPEGYSVSREKKERFSLILESASTNQTSMYLCASSFSWSEQYFGPGTRLTVT.

The rearrangement uses TRBV3-1 (or the pseudogene TRBV3-2) and TRBJ2-6; 7 bases line up with TRBD1. V lost 6 bases to trimming and J lost 2 bases; unmatched junction nucleotides: 4. CDR1 is LGHDT and CDR2 is YNNKEL in the germline V gene (reference sequence). The CDR3 covers 15 residues. In nucleotides, the CDR3 is TGTGCCAGCAGTTCCCAGGGGGCTGGGGCCAACGTCCTGACTTTC. It codes for CASSSQGAGANVLTF.

This clone was seen more than once but under ten times. This chain links TRBV2 with TRBJ1-1, with unresolved D. CDR3 length: 14 amino acids. Between the trimmed V and J ends, which lost 3 bases and 2 bases, there was a span of 10 bases. Germline V gives CDR1 SNHLY, CDR2 FYNNEI. This chain's CDR3 is CASSEFVLNTEAFF. The CDR3 nucleotides are TGTGCCAGCAGTGAGTTCGTTTTAAACACTGAAGCTTTCTTT.